The source of this T cell receptor (beta chain) is a study of T cells after somatic rescue of genetic block. The CDR3 spans 23 residues. The junction had 24 bases not matched to a gene; V was cut back by 0 bases and J by 4 bases. Profiled with immunoSEQ multiplex PCR; TCRdb holds only in-frame clones, not every one. The table records 110,000 or so clones, over 80% of them present only once. Sequencing was carried out using peripheral blood mononuclear cells (PBMCs). The chain joins TRBV5-3 to TRBJ2-1; 11 bases map to TRBD2. TRBV5-3 is an ORF, and what it does is uncertain. This clonotype was sampled from a woman aged 18-29 years. CDR3 coding DNA: TGTGCCAGAAGCTTGGGCCCCCCAGGCCCGTATAGCGGGGGGGCCTATCCGTACAATGAGCAGTTCTTC. It is translated as CARSLGPPGPYSGGAYPYNEQFF.